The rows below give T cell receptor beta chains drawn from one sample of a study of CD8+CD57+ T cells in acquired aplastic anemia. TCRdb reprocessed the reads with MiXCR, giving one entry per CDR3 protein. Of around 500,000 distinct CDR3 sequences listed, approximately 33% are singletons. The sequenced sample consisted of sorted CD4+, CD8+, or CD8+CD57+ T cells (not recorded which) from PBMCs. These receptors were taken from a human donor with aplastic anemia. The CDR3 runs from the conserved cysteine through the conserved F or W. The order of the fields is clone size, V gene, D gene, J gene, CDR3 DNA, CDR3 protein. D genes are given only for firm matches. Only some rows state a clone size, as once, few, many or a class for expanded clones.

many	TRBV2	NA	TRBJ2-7	TGTGCCAGCTCGGAGCTAGCGCCACATTACGAGCAGTACTTC	CASSELAPHYEQYF
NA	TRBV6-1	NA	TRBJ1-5	TGTGCCAGCAGCGAAGGGGCGGGGGGTAGCAATCAGCCCCAGCATTTT	CASSEGAGGSNQPQHF
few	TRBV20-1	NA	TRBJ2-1	TGCAGTGCTAGTAGCCCGAGCTCCTACAATGAGCAGTTCTTC	CSASSPSSYNEQFF
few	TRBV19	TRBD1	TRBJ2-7	TGTGCCAGTAGTGCCCTCATCGGACAGGACCAACCTTACGAGCAGTACTTC	CASSALIGQDQPYEQYF
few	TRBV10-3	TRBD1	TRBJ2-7	TGTGCCAGCAGTGAATCCGGGACAGGACGGAGCGAGCAGTACTTC	CASSESGTGRSEQYF
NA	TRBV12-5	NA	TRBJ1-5	TGTGCTAGTGGTCAATTAAATAGCAATCAGCCCCAGCATTTT	CASGQLNSNQPQHF
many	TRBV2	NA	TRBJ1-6	TGTGCCAGCAGGAAACCAGGGGTGGTGGGTAATTCACCCCTCCACTTT	CASRKPGVVGNSPLHF
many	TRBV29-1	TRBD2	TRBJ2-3	TGCAGCGTGAAGGGGACTAGCGGTCGCACAGATACGCAGTATTTT	CSVKGTSGRTDTQYF
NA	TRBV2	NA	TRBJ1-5	TGTGCCAGCAGAGCTGAGAAACCTAATCAGCCCCAGCATTTT	CASRAEKPNQPQHF
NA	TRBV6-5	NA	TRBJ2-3	TGTGCCAGCAGTTACGTTAGCGGCACAGATACGCAGTATTTT	CASSYVSGTDTQYF
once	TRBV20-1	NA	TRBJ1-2	TGCAGAACCGCGGGGGCGTACTATGGCTACACCTTC	CRTAGAYYGYTF
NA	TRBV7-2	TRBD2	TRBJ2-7	TGTGCCAGCAGCGGGGGACTAGTCTACGAGCAGTACTTC	CASSGGLVYEQYF
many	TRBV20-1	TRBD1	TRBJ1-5	TGCAGTGCTGTGGACAGGGGGCGGGATCAGCCCCAGCATTTT	CSAVDRGRDQPQHF
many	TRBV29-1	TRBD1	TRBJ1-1	TGCAGCGGAGGGACAGGGGCCCTGGGGAGCACTGAAGCTTTCTTT	CSGGTGALGSTEAFF
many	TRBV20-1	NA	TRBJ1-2	TGCAGTGCTAGTCACATTAACTATGGCTACACCTTC	CSASHINYGYTF
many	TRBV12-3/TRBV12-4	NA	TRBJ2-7	TGTGCCAGCAGATTGGTGGGTTCCTACGAGCAGTACTTC	CASRLVGSYEQYF
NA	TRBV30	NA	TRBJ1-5	TGTGCCTGGAGTGTACCAGAAAGCAATCAGCCCCAGCATTTT	CAWSVPESNQPQHF
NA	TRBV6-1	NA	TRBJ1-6	TGTGCCAGCGGAACGGCTCAGGGTAGTAATTCACCCCTCCACTTT	CASGTAQGSNSPLHF
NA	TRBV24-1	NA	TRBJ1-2	TGTGCCACCAGTGACTCGGACAGTTACTATGGCTACACCTTC	CATSDSDSYYGYTF
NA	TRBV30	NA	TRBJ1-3	TGTGCCTGGGGCGGACGGAACTCTGGAAACACCATATATTTT	CAWGGRNSGNTIYF
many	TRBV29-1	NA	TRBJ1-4	TGCAGCGTTGCTATCCGAGTTAAGGAAAAACTGTTTTTT	CSVAIRVKEKLFF
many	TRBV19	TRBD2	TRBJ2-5	TGTGCCAGTAGTAGAGGGACTAGCGGGGGTATACTCCAAGAGACCCAGTACTTC	CASSRGTSGGILQETQYF
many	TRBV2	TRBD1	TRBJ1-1	TGTGCCAGCAGTGAAACCGGGACAGGGGGAACTGAAGCTTTCTTT	CASSETGTGGTEAFF
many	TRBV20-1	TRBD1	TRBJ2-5	TGCAGTGCTAGAAAGTGGGACAGGGCGCAAGAGACCCAGTACTTC	CSARKWDRAQETQYF
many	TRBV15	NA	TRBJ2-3	TGTGCCACCAGCAGACCGTCCCGGGGTAGGTTCACAGATACGCAGTATTTT	CATSRPSRGRFTDTQYF
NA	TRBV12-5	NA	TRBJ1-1	TGTGCTAGTGGTTTGCAGGAGAACACTGAAGCTTTCTTT	CASGLQENTEAFF
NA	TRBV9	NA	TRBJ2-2	TGTGCCAGCAGCGTATCAGGGTCGGACACCGGGGAGCTGTTTTTT	CASSVSGSDTGELFF